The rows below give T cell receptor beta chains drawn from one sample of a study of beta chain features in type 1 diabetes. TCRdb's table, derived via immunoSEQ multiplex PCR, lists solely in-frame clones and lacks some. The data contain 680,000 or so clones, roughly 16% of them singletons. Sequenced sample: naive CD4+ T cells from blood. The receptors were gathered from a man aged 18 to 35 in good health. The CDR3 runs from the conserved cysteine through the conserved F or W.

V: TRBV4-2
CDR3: CASSQDVRQGGVEQFF

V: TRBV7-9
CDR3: CASSLGLSTDTQYF

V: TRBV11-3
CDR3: CASSLGPDTQYF

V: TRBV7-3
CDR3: CASSAKGGIAGSTDTQYF

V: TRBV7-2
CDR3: CASSWGTGYYEQYF

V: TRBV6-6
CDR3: CASNGQGSGDYEQYF

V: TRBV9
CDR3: CASSVLPRAQETQYF

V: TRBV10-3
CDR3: CAISAPTSGKSYEQYF

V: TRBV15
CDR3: CATSSSSAGGSYEQYF

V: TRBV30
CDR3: CAWSASRDSLSGANVLTF

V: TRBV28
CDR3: CASLRPRRGGRGDTQYF

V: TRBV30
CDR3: CAWGLGGTDTQYF

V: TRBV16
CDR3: CASSQHGGGNKKTQYF

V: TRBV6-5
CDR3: CASRTLAGGYEQFF

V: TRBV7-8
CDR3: CASSLRGQGAGNTEAFF

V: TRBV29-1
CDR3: CSVESYGKGSNEQFF

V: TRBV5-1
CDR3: CASSFRRAEANTGELFF

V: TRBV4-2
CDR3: CASSHDGLVDTQYF

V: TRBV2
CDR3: CADRRDSYEQYF

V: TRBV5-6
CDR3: CASSLGQVFDQPQHF

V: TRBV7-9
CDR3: CASSLATGLSSYEQYF

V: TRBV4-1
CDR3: CASTKTGQGVTDTQYF

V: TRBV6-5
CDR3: CASRERQNQETQYF

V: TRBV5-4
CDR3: CASSLVGRDADTQYF